This entry is about one T cell receptor beta chain. Some clones are missing from TCRdb's copy, which holds only in-frame ones; the method was immunoSEQ multiplex PCR. This sample has about 81,000 clones, with approximately 75% found just once. This CDR3 region has 14 residues. CDR1 and CDR2 (germline): SNHLY, FYNNEI. Between the trimmed V and J ends, which lost 5 bases and 0 bases, there was a span of 11 bases. The record originates from a study of technical replicates of blood from a handful of donors. The sequence came from a human donor in good health. Some clones in this sample may be carry-over from other donors' samples. The chain carries TRBV2 and TRBJ2-7, with D perhaps TRBD1 (6 bases). Sequenced material: PBMCs. The CDR3 bases are TGTGCCAGCAGTCCTCGGACAGCCTCCTACGAGCAGTACTTC. Protein: CASSPRTASYEQYF.